These 5 T cell receptor beta chains came from one sample sequenced in a study of shared clonotypes between healthy human individuals (dated by TCRdb to 2020 to 2022). Libraries came from the immunoSEQ multiplex PCR assay. TCRdb carries this immuneACCESS record with in-frame sequences only. Its versions omit some clonotypes, under half of them owing to an unresolved V gene in the studies checked, with the rest unexplained. Present in this sample are 2 million to 2.5 million clones, 95% of which were seen just once. The ten largest clonotypes hold about 0.13% of the sample. Material: naive CD4+ T cells sorted from blood. In the paper's terms, the cell subset or site label means: CD45RA+ positively selected. The receptors were sampled from a man aged 18 to 29 in good health.

This chain uses TRBV2 with TRBJ1-1, with D hard to call. V was shortened by 5 bases and J by 5 bases, with 15 bases between the two germline ends. Germline CDR1 reads SNHLY; CDR2 reads FYNNEI. This CDR3 has 14 residues. CDR3 protein: CASSLRGKSTEAFF. The CDR3 DNA follows: TGTGCCAGCAGTCTCCGGGGTAAGAGTACTGAAGCTTTCTTT.

This clone was found once. The rearrangement uses TRBV19 and TRBJ2-3; 11 nucleotides match TRBD2. The CDR3 extends over 16 amino acids. Germline V gene sequence: CDR1 LNHDA, CDR2 SQIVND (reference sequence). V was clipped by 8 bases and J by 8 bases; unmatched bases: 15. CDR3 coding DNA: TGTGCCAGTGCCACAACTAGCGGGAGAGGGGGCAGTACGCAGTATTTT. Its protein is CASATTSGRGGSTQYF.

The V and J genes are TRBV5-4 and TRBJ2-1; 11 bases fit TRBD2. This CDR3 has 14 residues. Germline assignment: CDR1 SGHNT and CDR2 YYREEE (reference sequence). Germline trimming cut 5 bases from V and 4 bases from J; bases unmatched to any gene: 2. DNA for the CDR3: TGTGCCAGCAGGAGGACTAGCGGGTACAATGAGCAGTTCTTC. Its translation: CASRRTSGYNEQFF.

The genes are TRBV30 and TRBJ2-7, with D possibly being TRBD1 (6 bases). In germline, CDR1 is GTSNPN, CDR2 SVGIG (reference sequence). The CDR3 is made up of 13 amino acids. V was cut by 5 bases and J by 4 bases, with 15 bases left in between. The DNA of the CDR3 is TGTGCCTGGGGACCATTACAGGGTTACGAGCAGTACTTC. Its translation: CAWGPLQGYEQYF.

The chain recombines TRBV5-1 with TRBJ1-4, with D possibly being TRBD1 (5 bases). Trimming cost V 4 bases and J 3 bases, with 13 bases left between them. The CDR3 totals 15 residues. Germline assignment: CDR1 SGHRS and CDR2 YFSETQ. CDR3 residues: CASSGSGLANEKLFF. CDR3 coding DNA: TGCGCCAGCAGCGGATCAGGGTTAGCTAATGAAAAACTGTTTTTT.